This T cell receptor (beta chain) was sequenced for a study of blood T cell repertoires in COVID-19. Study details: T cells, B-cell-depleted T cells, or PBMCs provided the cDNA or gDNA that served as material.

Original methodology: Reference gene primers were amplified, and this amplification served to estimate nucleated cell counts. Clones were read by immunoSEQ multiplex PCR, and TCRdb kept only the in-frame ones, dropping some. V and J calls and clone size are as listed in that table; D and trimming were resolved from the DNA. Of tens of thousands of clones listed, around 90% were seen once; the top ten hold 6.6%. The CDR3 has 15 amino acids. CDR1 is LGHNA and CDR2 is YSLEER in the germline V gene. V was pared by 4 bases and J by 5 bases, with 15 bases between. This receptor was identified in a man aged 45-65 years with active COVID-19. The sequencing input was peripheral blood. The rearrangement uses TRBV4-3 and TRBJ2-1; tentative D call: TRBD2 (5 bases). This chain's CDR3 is CASSPRLRGHNEQFF. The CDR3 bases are TGCGCCAGCAGCCCGAGACTCCGGGGTCACAATGAGCAGTTCTTC.